Following are 18 T cell receptor beta chains from one sample sequenced in a study of T cells in Graves' hyperthyroidism and ophthalmopathy. Researchers amplified the TCR beta CDR3 regions from RNA transcripts. When the TCR CDR3 underwent first-round RT-PCR, the HTBI primer set was used. Each CDR3 protein gets one entry after TCRdb re-called the multiplex PCR reads with MiXCR. This sample has around 600,000 distinct CDR3 sequences, with 13% to 15% found just once. The sequenced sample was blood. The receptors were gathered from a woman under 30 with Graves' ophthalmopathy.

J is TRBJ1-6 and V is TRBV6-1; D is possibly TRBD1 (5 bases). Trimming shortened V by 6 bases and J by 8 bases, and 20 bases separated the two germline ends. The CDR3 consists of 16 residues. In germline, CDR1 is MNHNS, CDR2 SASEGT. CDR3 DNA: TGTGCCAGCAGGGCAGGAGGGACTCAAAGACATTCACCCCTCCACTTT. Residues: CASRAGGTQRHSPLHF.

This chain joins TRBV10-3 and TRBJ2-7; TRBD1 matches 8 bases. Unmatched junction bases numbered 9, after V lost 8 bases and J lost 3 bases. CDR1 ENHRY and CDR2 SYGVKD come from the germline V gene. CDR3 size: 14 residues. CDR3: CAIRPGTGNYEQYF. CDR3 sequence (DNA): TGTGCCATCCGCCCCGGGACAGGCAACTACGAGCAGTACTTC.

Points on this clonotype: With a much larger clone just one base away, this may be a read error. The chain employs TRBV3-1 and TRBJ2-7, with D tentatively TRBD1 or TRBD2 (5 bases each). This CDR3 has 13 residues. Trimming took 10 bases from V and 2 from J, leaving 15 bases between them. CDR1 is LGHDT and CDR2 is YNNKEL in the germline V gene (reference sequence). CDR3 DNA sequence: TGTGCCAACAGGTCCCGGGAAGCCTACGAGCAGTACTTC. As protein: CANRSREAYEQYF.

This clonotype was seen only a few times. The CDR3 coding sequence is TGTGCCAGCAGTTACAAGGGACAAATGAACACTGAAGCTTTCTTT. Translating gives CASSYKGQMNTEAFF. This sequence joins TRBV6-5 and TRBJ1-1; D is possibly TRBD1 (6 bases). Germline-derived CDR1 and CDR2 are MNHEY and SVGAGI. V was cut by 2 bases and J by 0 bases, with 10 bases left in between. The CDR3 loop spans 15 amino acids.

This clonotype was seen repeatedly, ten times or more. The J gene is TRBJ2-1, the V gene TRBV20-1; D is ambiguous. CDR1 is DFQATT and CDR2 is SNEGSKA in the germline V gene (reference sequence). With 3 bases removed from V and 3 bases from J, the gap between germline ends came to 15 bases. The CDR3 totals 15 residues. For the CDR3, the DNA is TGCAGTGCTAGCCTCTTTGGCGGAAACTACAATGAGCAGTTCTTC. This gives the protein CSASLFGGNYNEQFF.

This clonotype was detected many times. The V call is TRBV6-1, the J call TRBJ1-1; D uncertain. This CDR3 has 16 amino acids. V shed 6 bases and J shed 1 base, with 18 bases lying between them. Germline loops: CDR1 MNHNS, CDR2 SASEGT. The CDR3 loop reads CASSYGRTLTNTEAFF. The CDR3 DNA is TGTGCCAGCAGCTACGGGAGAACTCTCACGAACACTGAAGCTTTCTTT.

This clonotype has a handful of counts. V is TRBV6-5 and J is TRBJ2-1; 11 bases are a match to TRBD2. V trimming: 2 bases; J trimming: 2 bases; junction bases outside the gene matches: 5. The CDR3 contains 17 residues. Germline V lookup: CDR1 MNHEY, CDR2 SVGAGI. CDR3 coding DNA: TGTGCCAGCAGTTACGGGTTTAGCGGGAGGGCCTACAATGAGCAGTTCTTC. Its protein is CASSYGFSGRAYNEQFF.

This clonotype was seen at least ten times. The V and J genes are TRBV11-3 and TRBJ2-7; 13 bases line up with TRBD2. V lost 5 bases, J lost 5 bases, and 12 bases stayed unmatched. This CDR3 is built from 17 residues. Germline lookup yields CDR1 SGHNT and CDR2 YENEEA. CDR3 bases: TGTGCCAGCAGCCCTGGACTAGCGGGAGAGGGGTATAACGAGCAGTACTTC. Its translation is CASSPGLAGEGYNEQYF.

This clonotype turned up a few times. V is TRBV12-3 or TRBV12-4 and J is TRBJ2-5; D is unresolved. This CDR3 spans 16 amino acids. The V end lost 5 bases, the J end lost 1 base, and 17 bases lay between the germline ends. The CDR3 nucleotides are TGTGCCAGCAGTACGGCGCACAGAGGTCCCCAAGAGACCCAGTACTTC. Protein sequence: CASSTAHRGPQETQYF.

On this clonotype itself: Since a much larger clone is just one base distant, this may be a read error. The chain carries TRBV5-1 and TRBJ2-3; TRBD2 matches at 13 bases. The CDR3 spans 17 residues. V was clipped by 6 bases and J by 6 bases; unmatched bases: 13. Germline lookup yields CDR1 SGHRS and CDR2 YFSETQ. CDR3: CASTLSPGTSGMDTQYF. CDR3 bases: TGCGCCAGCACATTATCCCCGGGGACTAGCGGGATGGATACGCAGTATTTT.

Concerning this clonotype itself: A read error is possible here, since a much larger clone lies one base away. This chain connects TRBV24-1 to TRBJ2-7; D call uncertain. Germline V gene lookup returns CDR1 KGHDR and CDR2 SFDVKD. The CDR3 spans 13 residues. CDR3 sequence (DNA): TGTGCCACCAGTAATAATGTCAACAACGAGCGGTACTTC. It translates to CATSNNVNNERYF.

This clonotype was detected a few times. The chain employs TRBV6-1 and TRBJ1-5, with no clear D. From germline, CDR1 is MNHNS and CDR2 SASEGT. This CDR3 spans 14 amino acids. V was clipped by 6 bases and J by 9 bases, with 18 bases between them. The CDR3 loop reads CASSERSEMMPQHF. The CDR3 nucleotides read TGTGCCAGCAGCGAGAGAAGTGAAATGATGCCCCAGCATTTT.

The chain combines TRBV7-3 with TRBJ2-7; possibly TRBD1 or TRBD2 for D (6 bases each). V was trimmed by 1 base and J by 0 bases, leaving 22 bases between them. The CDR3 sequence is 19 residues long. Per germline, CDR1 SGHTA and CDR2 FQGTGA. CDR3 nucleotide sequence: TGTGCCAGCAGCTTAAGAGGGGGGACACAACTCTCGAGCTCCTACGAGCAGTACTTC. It specifies CASSLRGGTQLSSSYEQYF.

This clonotype was observed at least ten times. The chain employs TRBV28 and TRBJ1-2; D unresolved. CDR1 is MDHEN, CDR2 SYDVKM, per germline. This CDR3 region has 11 residues. Trimming stripped 4 bases from V and 6 bases from J, with 6 bases between. The CDR3 reads CASSWVNGYTF. DNA of the CDR3: TGTGCCAGCAGTTGGGTGAATGGCTACACCTTC.

This clonotype was counted many times. The V gene is TRBV14, the J gene TRBJ2-1; TRBD1 aligns across 10 bases. Trimming took 2 bases from V and 8 from J; bases not matched to a gene: 6. In germline, CDR1 is SGHDN, CDR2 FVKESK. The CDR3 extends over 15 amino acids. The CDR3 spells CASSQRTGGEYEQFF. The DNA of the CDR3 is TGTGCCAGCAGCCAACGGACAGGGGGGGAATATGAGCAGTTCTTC.

This clonotype appeared many times. V usage is TRBV7-8 and J usage is TRBJ1-1; D might be TRBD1 (6 bases). The CDR3 is 16 residues long. V was shortened by 6 bases and J by 4 bases, with 21 bases between the two germline ends. CDR1 and CDR2 from the germline V gene are SGHVS and FQNEAQ. Written as DNA, the CDR3 is TGTGCCAGCAGAACAGGGCGGGGGCGTGGTCGCACTGAAGCTTTCTTT. Protein product: CASRTGRGRGRTEAFF. The whole variable domain, filled in from reference TRBV7-8 and TRBJ1-1, reads GAGVSQSPRYKVAKRGQDVALRCDPISGHVSLFWYQQALGQGPEFLTYFQNEAQLDKSGLPSDRFFAERPEGSVSTLKIQRTQQEDSAVYLCASRTGRGRGRTEAFFGQGTRLTVV.

This clonotype was detected many times. In nucleotides, the CDR3 is TGTGCCACCAGTGGGCGGATGAACACTGAAGCTTTCTTT. Its translation: CATSGRMNTEAFF. The chain recombines TRBV15 with TRBJ1-1; D remains unclear. The V end lost 6 bases, the J end lost 0 bases, and 8 bases lay between the germline ends. Germline CDR1 LNHNV, CDR2 YYDKDF (reference sequence). This CDR3 is built from 13 residues.

This clonotype was seen repeatedly, ten times or more. The chain carries TRBV11-1 and TRBJ2-7; TRBD2 matches at 7 bases. Germline V gene data show CDR1 as SGHAT and CDR2 as FQDESV (reference sequence). V shed 0 bases, J shed 3 bases, and the junction held 11 bases outside the gene matches. The CDR3 has 17 amino acids. CDR3 in amino acids: CASSLAPGRVEVYEQYF. DNA for the CDR3: TGTGCCAGCAGCTTAGCCCCGGGGAGGGTAGAGGTCTACGAGCAGTACTTC.